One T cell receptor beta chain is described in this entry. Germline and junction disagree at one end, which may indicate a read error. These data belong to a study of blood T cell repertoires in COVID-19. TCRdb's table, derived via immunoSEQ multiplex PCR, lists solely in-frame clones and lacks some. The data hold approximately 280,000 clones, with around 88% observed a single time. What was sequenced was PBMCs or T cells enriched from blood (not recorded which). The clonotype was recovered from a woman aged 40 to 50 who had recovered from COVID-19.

The CDR3 DNA reads TGTGGCAGCCGGCAGGGGAATGAAAAACTGTTTTTT. It codes for CGSRQGNEKLFF. The V call is TRBV2, the J call TRBJ1-4; a possible D gene is TRBD1 (6 bases). The CDR3 is 12 residues long. Looked up from germline, CDR1 is SNHLY and CDR2 is FYNNEI. Full variable domain (missing parts from reference TRBV2 and TRBJ1-4): EPEVTQTPSHQVTQMGQEVILRCVPISNHLYFYWYRQILGQKVEFLVSFYNNEISEKSEIFDDQFSVERPDGSNFTLKIRSTKLEDSAMYFCGSRQGNEKLFFGSGTQLSVL.